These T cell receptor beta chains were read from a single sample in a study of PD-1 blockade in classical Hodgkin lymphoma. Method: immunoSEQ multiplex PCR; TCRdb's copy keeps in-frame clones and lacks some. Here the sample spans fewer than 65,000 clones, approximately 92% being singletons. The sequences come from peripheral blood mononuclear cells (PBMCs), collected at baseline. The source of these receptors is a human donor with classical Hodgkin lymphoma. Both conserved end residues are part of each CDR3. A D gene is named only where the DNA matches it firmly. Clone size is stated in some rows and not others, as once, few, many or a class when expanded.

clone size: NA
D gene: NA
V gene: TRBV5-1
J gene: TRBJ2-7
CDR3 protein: CASSPIRDAYEQYF
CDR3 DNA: TGCGCCAGCAGCCCAATACGGGACGCATACGAGCAGTACTTC

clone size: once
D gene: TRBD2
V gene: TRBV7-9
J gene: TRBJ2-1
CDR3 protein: CASSPSGGAYNEQFF
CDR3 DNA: TGTGCCAGCAGCCCAAGCGGGGGGGCCTACAATGAGCAGTTCTTC

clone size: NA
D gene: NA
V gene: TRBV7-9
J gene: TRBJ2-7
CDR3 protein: CASSEGAYEQYF
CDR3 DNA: TGTGCCAGCAGCGAAGGGGCCTACGAGCAGTACTTC

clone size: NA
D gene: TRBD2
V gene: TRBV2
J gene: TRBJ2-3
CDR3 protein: CASSERRGGSNTQYF
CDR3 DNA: TGTGCCAGCAGTGAACGGCGGGGGGGATCGAATACGCAGTATTTT

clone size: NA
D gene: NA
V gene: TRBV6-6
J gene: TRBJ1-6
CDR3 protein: CASSGDGQGENSPLHF
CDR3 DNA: TGTGCCAGCAGTGGCGATGGTCAGGGTGAGAATTCACCCCTCCACTTT

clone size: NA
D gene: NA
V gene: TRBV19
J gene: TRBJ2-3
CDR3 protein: CASSRGLVFGGDTDTQYF
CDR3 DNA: TGTGCCAGTAGTAGAGGGCTAGTGTTCGGCGGGGATACAGATACGCAGTATTTT

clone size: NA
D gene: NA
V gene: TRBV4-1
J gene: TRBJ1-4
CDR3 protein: CASSHSRGGEKLFF
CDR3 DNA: TGCGCCAGCAGCCACTCACGTGGGGGTGAAAAACTGTTTTTT

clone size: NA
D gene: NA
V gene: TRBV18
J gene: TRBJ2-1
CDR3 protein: CASSLDPRFRFPSDNEQFF
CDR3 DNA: TGTGCCAGCTCCCTGGACCCTAGGTTCCGTTTTCCCTCCGACAATGAGCAGTTCTTC

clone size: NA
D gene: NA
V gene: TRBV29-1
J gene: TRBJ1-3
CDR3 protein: CSARTTEGGNTIYF
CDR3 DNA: TGCAGCGCCCGTACGACAGAGGGTGGAAACACCATATATTTT

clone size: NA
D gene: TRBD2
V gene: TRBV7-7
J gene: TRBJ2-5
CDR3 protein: CASSPGERGGGETQYF
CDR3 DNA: TGTGCTAGCAGCCCCGGGGAGCGGGGGGGCGGGGAGACCCAGTACTTC

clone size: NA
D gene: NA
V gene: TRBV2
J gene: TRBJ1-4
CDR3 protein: CASRGDIYNEKLFF
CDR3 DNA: TGTGCCAGCCGAGGGGATATATATAATGAAAAACTGTTTTTT

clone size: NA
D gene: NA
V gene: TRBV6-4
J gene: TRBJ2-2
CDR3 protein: CASRPEGTGELFF
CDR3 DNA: TGTGCCAGCAGGCCAGAAGGCACCGGGGAGCTGTTTTTT

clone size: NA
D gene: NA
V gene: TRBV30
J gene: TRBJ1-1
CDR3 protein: CAWGPDSMNTEAFF
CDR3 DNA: TGTGCCTGGGGACCCGACAGCATGAACACTGAAGCTTTCTTT

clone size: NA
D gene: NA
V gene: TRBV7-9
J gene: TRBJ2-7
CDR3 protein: CASSLSHPSYEQYF
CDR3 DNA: TGTGCCAGCAGCTTATCGCATCCCTCCTATGAGCAGTACTTC

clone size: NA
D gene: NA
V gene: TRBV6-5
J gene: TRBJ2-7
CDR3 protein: CASSYRGEQYF
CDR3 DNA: TGTGCCAGCAGTTACCGTGGCGAGCAGTACTTC

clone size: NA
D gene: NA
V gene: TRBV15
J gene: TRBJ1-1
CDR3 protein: CATSRPTGLSEAFF
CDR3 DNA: TGTGCCACCAGCAGACCTACAGGGTTATCTGAAGCTTTCTTT

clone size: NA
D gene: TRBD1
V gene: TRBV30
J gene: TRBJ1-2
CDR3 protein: CAWSPILDRAYGYTF
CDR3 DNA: TGTGCCTGGAGTCCCATCCTTGACAGGGCCTATGGCTACACCTTC

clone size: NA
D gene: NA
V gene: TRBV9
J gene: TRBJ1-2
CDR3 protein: CASSPGRGGRGLYGYTF
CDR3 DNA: TGTGCCAGCAGCCCCGGTCGCGGGGGCAGGGGCCTCTATGGCTACACCTTC

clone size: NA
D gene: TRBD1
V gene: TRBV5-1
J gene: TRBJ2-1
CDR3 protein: CASSDGTGTWNEQFF
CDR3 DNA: TGCGCCAGCAGCGACGGGACAGGGACCTGGAATGAGCAGTTCTTC

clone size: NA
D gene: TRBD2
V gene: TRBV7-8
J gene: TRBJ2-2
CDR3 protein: CASSSRLAGGPSNTGELFF
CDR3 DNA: TGTGCCAGCAGCTCCAGACTAGCGGGGGGCCCTTCGAACACCGGGGAGCTGTTTTTT

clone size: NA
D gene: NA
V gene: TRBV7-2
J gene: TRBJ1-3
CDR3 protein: CASSLGAGAGNTIYF
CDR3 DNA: TGTGCCAGCAGCTTAGGTGCAGGGGCAGGAAACACCATATATTTT

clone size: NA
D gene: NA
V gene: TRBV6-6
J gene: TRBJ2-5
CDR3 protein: CASSHPQETQYF
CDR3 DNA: TGTGCCAGCAGCCATCCCCAAGAGACCCAGTACTTC

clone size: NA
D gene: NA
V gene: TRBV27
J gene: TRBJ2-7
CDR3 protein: CASGFGQGYEQYF
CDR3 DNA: TGTGCCAGCGGTTTCGGGCAGGGCTACGAGCAGTACTTC